The rows below give T cell receptor beta chains drawn from one sample of a study of T-cell reconstitution after alpha-beta-depleted transplantation in children. TCRdb used MiXCR to reprocess the PCR reads, holding one entry per CDR3 protein. The data contain roughly 500,000 distinct CDR3 sequences, over 25% of them seen just once; the ten biggest clones take up 2% to 2.5%. The material was PBMCs from the stem cell graft donor, obtained from the stem cell graft. These receptors all come from a human donor who donated a stem cell graft to a child with aplastic anemia. Each CDR3 is given with its conserved first and last residue. A D gene is named only where the DNA matches it firmly. For some rows the clone size is stated as once, few or many, or as a class when expanded; others skip it.

v_gene	d_gene	j_gene	abundance	CDR3aa	CDR3nt
TRBV12-3/TRBV12-4	.	TRBJ1-5	.	CASRTSGNQPQHF	TGTGCCAGCCGGACATCCGGCAATCAGCCCCAGCATTTT
TRBV7-2	.	TRBJ2-3	.	CASSLRDLDGYFTDTQYF	TGTGCCAGCAGCTTACGCGACCTAGACGGATATTTCACAGATACGCAGTATTTT
TRBV29-1	TRBD1	TRBJ1-2	.	CSVGLGTGRYTNYGYTF	TGCAGCGTTGGCCTTGGGACAGGGCGATATACTAACTATGGCTACACCTTC
TRBV12-3/TRBV12-4	TRBD1	TRBJ1-1	.	CASSAQGATMNTEAFF	TGTGCCAGCAGCGCCCAGGGGGCGACCATGAACACTGAAGCTTTCTTT
TRBV7-2	.	TRBJ2-3	few	CASSPRHRVTQYF	TGTGCCAGCAGCCCCAGGCATCGCGTTACGCAGTATTTT
TRBV5-6	TRBD1	TRBJ1-5	.	CASSSLQGDSNQPQHF	TGTGCCAGCAGCTCACTACAGGGGGATAGCAATCAGCCCCAGCATTTT
TRBV20-1	TRBD2	TRBJ2-3	.	CSARGEGRTDTQYF	TGCAGTGCTAGGGGGGAGGGGCGCACAGATACGCAGTATTTT
TRBV29-1	.	TRBJ1-2	.	CSVEGGGGQGTYGYTF	TGCAGCGTTGAAGGGGGGGGAGGGCAAGGGACCTATGGCTACACCTTC
TRBV5-1	.	TRBJ1-2	few	CATPSGLNGYTF	TGCGCCACCCCTTCGGGGTTGAATGGCTACACCTTC
TRBV30	.	TRBJ2-3	few	CAWSERRGASDHTQYF	TGTGCCTGGAGTGAAAGACGGGGGGCGAGTGATCATACGCAGTATTTT
TRBV18	.	TRBJ2-1	.	CASSPREKVGNEQFF	TGTGCCAGCTCACCCCGGGAGAAGGTCGGCAATGAGCAGTTCTTC
TRBV29-1	TRBD1	TRBJ1-2	many	CSVGGQGAEGYTF	TGCAGCGTTGGAGGTCAGGGGGCGGAAGGCTACACCTTC
TRBV5-1	.	TRBJ2-2	few	CASSPRTPYTGELFF	TGCGCCAGCAGCCCCAGGACTCCCTACACCGGGGAGCTGTTTTTT
TRBV20-1	TRBD1	TRBJ1-1	.	CSAGEGTGGVVTEAFF	TGCAGTGCGGGGGAGGGGACAGGGGGAGTAGTTACAGAAGCTTTCTTT
TRBV7-9	TRBD1	TRBJ1-5	.	CASSVAGTGSNQPQHF	TGTGCCAGCAGCGTGGCCGGGACAGGGAGCAATCAGCCCCAGCATTTT
TRBV5-4	TRBD2	TRBJ2-1	.	CASSLGGGVFGQFF	TGTGCCAGCAGCTTGGGCGGGGGAGTCTTCGGGCAGTTCTTC
TRBV27	.	TRBJ2-3	few	CASRGLTGGPDTQYF	TGTGCCAGCAGAGGCCTGACAGGTGGTCCAGATACGCAGTATTTT
TRBV7-6	TRBD2	TRBJ2-1	few	CASSLVVAGTYNEQFF	TGTGCCAGCAGCTTAGTCGTAGCGGGGACCTACAATGAGCAGTTCTTC
TRBV12-3/TRBV12-4	.	TRBJ1-2	.	CASSPRSSGNGYTF	TGTGCCAGCAGTCCGAGGTCCTCAGGGAACGGCTACACCTTC
TRBV27	.	TRBJ2-5	.	CASSLSGQQTQYF	TGTGCCAGCAGTTTATCTGGTCAGCAGACCCAGTACTTC
TRBV12-3/TRBV12-4	.	TRBJ1-2	.	CASSSPFWSYTF	TGTGCCAGCAGCTCACCGTTCTGGAGCTACACCTTC
TRBV5-1	TRBD2	TRBJ2-5	.	CASSVTPSGTGETQYF	TGCGCCAGCAGCGTAACCCCTAGCGGGACGGGAGAGACCCAGTACTTC
TRBV11-2	TRBD1	TRBJ2-5	many	CASSPGQGKETQYF	TGTGCCAGCAGCCCAGGACAGGGTAAAGAGACCCAGTACTTC
TRBV29-1	.	TRBJ2-1	.	CSVEEPGARYYNEQFF	TGCAGCGTTGAAGAGCCAGGGGCCCGCTACTACAATGAGCAGTTCTTC
TRBV11-2	TRBD1	TRBJ2-5	.	CASSLRQGRQTQYF	TGTGCCAGCAGTTTGAGACAGGGTAGGCAGACCCAGTACTTC
TRBV20-1	.	TRBJ2-1	.	CSARDYQESSYNEQFF	TGCAGTGCTAGAGACTATCAGGAGAGCTCCTACAATGAGCAGTTCTTC
TRBV9	TRBD2	TRBJ2-1	.	CASSERTSGNLRNEQFF	TGTGCCAGCAGCGAACGGACTAGCGGGAATCTTAGGAATGAGCAGTTCTTC
TRBV6-6	.	TRBJ1-5	few	CASSSGANQPQHF	TGTGCCAGCAGCTCCGGGGCCAATCAGCCCCAGCATTTT
TRBV7-2	TRBD1	TRBJ2-7	.	CASSLALDRSLSYEQYF	TGTGCCAGCAGCTTAGCTCTGGACAGGTCCCTTTCCTACGAGCAGTACTTC